Below, one T cell receptor beta chain is given with its context. The data belong to a study of blood T cells in healthy people across ages. Next came a second PCR, run for about 6 to 12 cycles, which used a sample-barcoded 5' primer along with a J-beta primer mix. Unique molecular identifiers of 12 random nucleotides labeled each cDNA. TCRdb passed the 5' RACE reads through MiXCR, listing each CDR3 protein once. The table includes about 1,400,000 distinct CDR3 sequences, around 59% detected once. The CDR3 consists of 13 residues. Trimming took off 8 bases at V and 6 bases at J, with 17 bases between the two ends. Each sample had at least 6 million PBMCs isolated. The amount of total RNA extracted per sample was at least 5.5 micrograms.

The rearrangement joins TRBV12-3 or TRBV12-4 to TRBJ2-7; D may be TRBD2 (6 bases). This TCR derives from a man between 18 and 29 years old in good health. Source material: blood. Written as DNA, the CDR3 is TGTGCCAGCGGAGGGGTGAGCGGGTGCGAGCAGTACTTC. Amino acid sequence: CASGGVSGCEQYF.